The 32 T cell receptor beta chains below were found in one sample sequenced in a study of T cell responses to AZD1222 COVID-19 vaccine. Assay used: immunoSEQ multiplex PCR; TCRdb lists only in-frame clones, some missing. The table lists 90,000 to 120,000 clones, around nine tenths of them singletons. Sequenced material: peripheral blood, taken 28 days after the second AZD1222 dose. The origin of the receptors is an adult who received the AZD1222 COVID-19 vaccine.

This chain connects TRBV6-1 to TRBJ2-7; 9 bases line up with TRBD1. The CDR3 totals 14 residues. The germline CDR1 and CDR2 sequences are MNHNS and SASEGT. After removal of 2 bases from V and 5 bases from J, the junction contained 4 bases not matched to a gene. CDR3 in DNA: TGTGCCAGCAGTGAATCGACAGGGGGGCACGAGCAGTACTTC. It codes for CASSESTGGHEQYF.

The chain joins TRBV7-2 to TRBJ2-7; 14 positions match TRBD2. The CDR3 loop spans 15 amino acids. V gave up 6 bases and J gave up 2 bases; unmatched junction bases: 3. CDR1 and CDR2 from the germline V gene are SGHTA and FQGNSA. In nucleotides, the CDR3 is TGTGCCAGCAGGGCGGGACTAGCGGGGGCCTACGAGCAGTACTTC. It is translated as CASRAGLAGAYEQYF.

The chain employs TRBV4-3 and TRBJ1-1, with D uncertain. Trimming stripped 0 bases from V and 8 bases from J, with 16 bases between. This CDR3 is built from 15 residues. The germline gives CDR1 LGHNA, CDR2 YSLEER. The CDR3 region has the DNA TGCGCCAGCAGCCAAGATCGTATTTCGGGCGGGGAAGCTTTCTTT. Encoded protein: CASSQDRISGGEAFF.

The gene calls are TRBV5-5 and TRBJ2-7; TRBD1 aligns across 9 bases. Germline assignment: CDR1 SGHKS and CDR2 YYEKEE (reference sequence). This CDR3 spans 16 amino acids. J gave up 5 bases and V 5 bases, and 14 bases lay outside the gene matches. As DNA, the CDR3 is TGTGCCAGCAGACTCCTCGGGGACAGGGCCCCTCACGAGCAGTACTTC. It yields the protein CASRLLGDRAPHEQYF.

The chain couples TRBV3-1 (or the pseudogene TRBV3-2) to TRBJ1-1, with D tentatively TRBD1 (6 bases). V was clipped by 1 base and J by 6 bases, with 15 bases between them. The CDR3 covers 15 residues. In germline, CDR1 is LGHDT, CDR2 YNNKEL (reference sequence). The CDR3: CASSQGVRGLSEAFF. The CDR3 DNA reads TGTGCCAGCAGCCAAGGGGTCAGGGGTCTGTCTGAAGCTTTCTTT.

CDR3 DNA: TGTGCCAGCAGTTTAAACCAGGGACGACAGCCCCAGCATTTT. It encodes CASSLNQGRQPQHF. The chain uses TRBV28 and TRBJ1-5, with TRBD1 as a possible D gene (5 bases). The germline V gene has CDR1 MDHEN and CDR2 SYDVKM. The V end lost 2 bases, the J end lost 7 bases, and 12 bases lay between the germline ends. The CDR3 consists of 14 residues. Variable domain in full (rest from reference TRBV28 and TRBJ1-5): DVKVTQSSRYLVKRTGEKVFLECVQDMDHENMFWYRQDPGLGLRLIYFSYDVKMKEKGDIPEGYSVSREKKERFSLILESASTNQTSMYLCASSLNQGRQPQHFGDGTRLSIL.

The rearrangement uses TRBV5-1 and TRBJ2-7, with D possibly being TRBD1 or TRBD2 (5 bases each). Between the trimmed V and J ends, which lost 4 bases and 5 bases, there was a span of 19 bases. Germline V CDR1 and CDR2: SGHRS, YFSETQ. The CDR3 has 15 residues. This CDR3 is CASSPTHPGRDEQYF. The CDR3 coding sequence is TGCGCCAGCAGCCCCACGCACCCGGGGCGGGACGAGCAGTACTTC.

The chain joins TRBV27 to TRBJ1-4; D is ambiguous. The CDR3 extends over 14 amino acids. The germline V gene has CDR1 MNHEY and CDR2 SMNVEV (reference sequence). Trimming took 3 bases from V and 8 from J, leaving 13 bases between them. The CDR3 reads CASSLRDGSEKLFF. The CDR3, as DNA: TGTGCCAGCAGTTTGCGTGACGGGAGCGAAAAACTGTTTTTT. Complete variable domain (other parts from reference TRBV27 and TRBJ1-4): EAQVTQNPRYLITVTGKKLTVTCSQNMNHEYMSWYRQDPGLGLRQIYYSMNVEVTDKGDVPEGYKVSRKEKRNFPLILESPSPNQTSLYFCASSLRDGSEKLFFGSGTQLSVL.

This sequence joins TRBV7-2 and TRBJ1-5; 8 nucleotides match TRBD1. Germline CDR1 is SGHTA and CDR2 is FQGNSA. The V segment lost 1 base and the J segment 2 bases; nucleotides outside the gene matches: 7. This CDR3 has 17 residues. CDR3 in DNA: TGTGCCAGCAGCTTAGTTGGGACAGGTGATGGCAATCAGCCCCAGCATTTT. It yields the protein CASSLVGTGDGNQPQHF.

The chain recombines TRBV10-3 with TRBJ1-2, with D perhaps matching TRBD1 (5 bases). The length of the CDR3 is 15 residues. Trimming shortened V by 0 bases and J by 7 bases, and 15 bases separated the two germline ends. In germline, CDR1 is ENHRY, CDR2 SYGVKD. CDR3 region: CAISESVGTEGGYTF. CDR3 coding DNA: TGTGCCATCAGTGAGTCGGTAGGGACGGAGGGTGGCTACACCTTC.

The rearrangement uses TRBV10-3 and TRBJ2-7, with a tentative D call TRBD2 (5 bases). CDR1 ENHRY and CDR2 SYGVKD come from the germline V gene. CDR3 length: 13 amino acids. The V and J ends lost 2 bases and 5 bases respectively, with 10 bases between them. CDR3 bases: TGTGCCATCAGTGAGCCTACTAGTGACGAGCAGTACTTC. This translates into CAISEPTSDEQYF.

The rearrangement uses TRBV12-3 or TRBV12-4 and TRBJ1-2, with no clear D. The CDR3 is 13 residues long. Deletions cut 3 bases from V and 7 bases from J, with 12 bases between. In DNA form, the CDR3 reads TGTGCCAGCAGTTTTCGCGTCGTTCTTGGCTACACCTTC. Translated: CASSFRVVLGYTF.

The gene calls are TRBV5-6 and TRBJ2-3; 7 nucleotides agree with TRBD1. The CDR3 has 13 amino acids. CDR1 is SGHDT and CDR2 is YYEEEE in the germline V gene. V trimming: 5 bases; J trimming: 4 bases; junction bases outside the gene matches: 4. CDR3 sequence (DNA): TGTGCCAGCAGTCCTGGACAGGCAGATACGCAGTATTTT. Translated: CASSPGQADTQYF. The full variable domain, rest sourced from reference TRBV5-6 and TRBJ2-3, is DAGVTQSPTHLIKTRGQQVTLRCSPKSGHDTVSWYQQALGQGPQFIFQYYEEEERQRGNFPDRFSGHQFPNYSSELNVNALLLGDSALYLCASSPGQADTQYFGPGTRLTVL.

Written as DNA, the CDR3 is TGTGCCAGCAGCTCAGGACTAGCTGGCGAGCAGTACTTC. Protein sequence: CASSSGLAGEQYF. V is TRBV3-1 (or the pseudogene TRBV3-2) and J is TRBJ2-7, with 8 bases matching TRBD2. This CDR3 has 13 residues. CDR1 is LGHDT, CDR2 YNNKEL, per germline (reference sequence). Trimming removed 5 bases from V and 6 bases from J; junction bases left unmatched: 6.

The V call is TRBV4-3, the J call TRBJ1-2; no clear D gene. CDR1 LGHNA and CDR2 YSLEER come from the germline V gene. Trimming shortened V by 4 bases and J by 5 bases, and 11 bases separated the two germline ends. The CDR3 extends over 13 amino acids. The CDR3 loop reads CASSRRPGYGYTF. CDR3 DNA: TGCGCCAGCAGCCGGCGGCCGGGGTATGGCTACACCTTC.

This rearrangement joins TRBV28 to TRBJ1-5, with D perhaps matching TRBD1 (6 bases). V lost 6 bases, J lost 7 bases, and 13 bases lay in between. Germline CDR1 MDHEN, CDR2 SYDVKM. CDR3 length: 13 residues. The DNA of the CDR3 is TGTGCCAGCAGCTACAGGGCTGGACAGCCCCAGCATTTT. This sequence encodes CASSYRAGQPQHF.

The CDR3 DNA sequence: TGTGCCAGCATGGCAGAAGCTAACTATGGCTACACCTTC. Its translation: CASMAEANYGYTF. The chain links TRBV2 to TRBJ1-2; no firm D call. With 7 bases removed from V and 0 bases from J, the gap between germline ends came to 9 bases. Germline-derived CDR1 and CDR2 are SNHLY and FYNNEI. The CDR3 has 13 residues.

J is TRBJ2-7 and V is TRBV6-5; TRBD2 is a possible D gene (5 bases). Per germline, CDR1 MNHEY and CDR2 SVGAGI. This CDR3 spans 11 amino acids. Trimming removed 5 bases from V and 4 bases from J, with 6 bases in between. CDR3 in amino acids: CASSRGYEQYF. In DNA form, the CDR3 reads TGTGCCAGCAGTAGAGGGTACGAGCAGTACTTC.

The chain combines TRBV30 with TRBJ1-5; 8 nucleotides agree with TRBD1. CDR3 length: 15 amino acids. Trimming cost V 2 bases and J 2 bases; bases outside gene matches: 5. Germline CDR1 and CDR2: GTSNPN and SVGIG (reference sequence). The CDR3 coding sequence is TGTGCCTGGAGTCTCGGACAGGGAGGCAATCAGCCCCAGCATTTT. Protein: CAWSLGQGGNQPQHF.

This clone was picked up one time. The chain has TRBV7-8 and TRBJ2-6; the D call may be TRBD1 or TRBD2 (5 bases each). The germline V and J ends were trimmed by 5 bases and 0 bases, with 14 bases remaining between them. The CDR3 length is 17 residues. Looked up from germline, CDR1 is SGHVS and CDR2 is FQNEAQ. The CDR3 DNA follows: TGTGCCAGCAGCCGAGGGGCCGATACCTCTGGGGCCAACGTCCTGACTTTC. Its protein product is CASSRGADTSGANVLTF.

V is TRBV27 and J is TRBJ2-3; no reliable D call. Germline CDR1 and CDR2: MNHEY and SMNVEV (reference sequence). Trimming pared 5 bases from V and 3 bases from J, leaving 15 bases between. The CDR3 sequence is 15 residues long. The CDR3 nucleotides read TGTGCCAGCAGTCTTAAGGGCCCTAGAACAGATACGCAGTATTTT. Encoded protein: CASSLKGPRTDTQYF.

This CDR3 reads CASSEFRGALYEQYF. CDR3 bases: TGTGCCAGCAGTGAATTCAGAGGGGCACTCTACGAGCAGTACTTC. V gene TRBV25-1 combines with J gene TRBJ2-7; the D gene could be TRBD1 or TRBD2 (5 bases each). This CDR3 is built from 15 residues. Germline V lookup: CDR1 MGHDK, CDR2 SYGVNS. The V gene lost 1 base and the J gene lost 3 bases, with 13 bases spanning the gap.

This clone has just one count. V and J are TRBV7-8 and TRBJ2-3, with D uncertain. Trimming took off 5 bases at V and 2 bases at J, with 8 bases between the two ends. The germline gives CDR1 SGHVS, CDR2 FQNEAQ. CDR3 size: 13 residues. CDR3 sequence: CASSPQTTDTQYF. For the CDR3, the DNA is TGTGCCAGCAGCCCTCAGACCACAGATACGCAGTATTTT.

The chain carries TRBV5-1 and TRBJ1-4; no definite D call. The CDR3 has 14 amino acids. The germline V and J ends were trimmed by 1 base and 4 bases, with 8 bases remaining between them. CDR1 is SGHRS and CDR2 is YFSETQ in the germline V gene. The CDR3 spells CASSLRWGNEKLFF. For the CDR3, the DNA is TGCGCCAGCAGCTTGCGGTGGGGTAATGAAAAACTGTTTTTT.

This chain links TRBV2 with TRBJ2-7, with D unclear. With 8 bases removed from V and 1 base from J, the gap between germline ends came to 6 bases. The CDR3 runs 11 residues. Per the germline V gene, CDR1 is SNHLY and CDR2 is FYNNEI. The CDR3 bases are TGTGCCAGCGGACCTTCCTACGAGCAGTACTTC. It translates to CASGPSYEQYF. Based on the CDR3 plus reference TRBV2 and TRBJ2-7, the full variable domain is EPEVTQTPSHQVTQMGQEVILRCVPISNHLYFYWYRQILGQKVEFLVSFYNNEISEKSEIFDDQFSVERPDGSNFTLKIRSTKLEDSAMYFCASGPSYEQYFGPGTRLTVT.

The V and J genes are TRBV5-4 and TRBJ1-4, with D possibly matching TRBD1 (6 bases). The CDR3 totals 17 residues. Germline loops: CDR1 SGHNT, CDR2 YYREEE (reference sequence). Between the trimmed V and J ends, which lost 1 base and 3 bases, there was a span of 16 bases. CDR3 residues: CASSLLTTGRANEKLFF. CDR3 sequence (DNA): TGTGCCAGCAGCTTGTTAACGACAGGCCGGGCTAATGAAAAACTGTTTTTT. Together with reference TRBV5-4 and TRBJ1-4, the CDR3 gives the full variable domain: ETGVTQSPTHLIKTRGQQVTLRCSSQSGHNTVSWYQQALGQGPQFIFQYYREEENGRGNFPPRFSGLQFPNYSSELNVNALELDDSALYLCASSLLTTGRANEKLFFGSGTQLSVL.

The chain employs TRBV5-4 and TRBJ2-7; D is uncertain. V shed 4 bases and J shed 2 bases, with 16 bases lying between them. The length of the CDR3 is 15 residues. Germline loops: CDR1 SGHNT, CDR2 YYREEE (reference sequence). The CDR3: CASSPPAAAAYEQYF. The CDR3 DNA follows: TGTGCCAGCAGCCCCCCCGCGGCGGCAGCCTACGAGCAGTACTTC.

J is TRBJ1-1 and V is TRBV20-1, with D possibly TRBD1 on 6 matching bases. V was shortened by 3 bases and J by 0 bases, with 8 bases between the two germline ends. The CDR3 totals 13 residues. In germline, CDR1 is DFQATT, CDR2 SNEGSKA (reference sequence). CDR3 amino acids: CSASGGVNTEAFF. The CDR3 DNA reads TGCAGTGCTAGTGGGGGCGTGAACACTGAAGCTTTCTTT.

The J gene is TRBJ2-3, the V gene TRBV27; TRBD1 agrees at 7 bases. This CDR3 has 16 amino acids. V trimming: 5 bases; J trimming: 3 bases; junction bases outside the gene matches: 11. Looked up from germline, CDR1 is MNHEY and CDR2 is SMNVEV (reference sequence). CDR3 sequence: CASSIRQGARTDTQYF. The CDR3 region has the DNA TGTGCCAGCAGTATACGACAGGGCGCCAGGACAGATACGCAGTATTTT.

Turning to this clone: The same CDR3 can be traced to other DNA sequences in this sample. The V and J genes are TRBV6-5 and TRBJ1-5; no clear D gene. The V gene lost 6 bases and the J gene lost 2 bases, with 11 bases spanning the gap. The CDR3 extends over 14 amino acids. Germline CDR1 reads MNHEY; CDR2 reads SVGAGI. CDR3 sequence: CASSSSGGNQPQHF. DNA for the CDR3: TGTGCCAGCAGCTCCTCGGGCGGCAATCAGCCCCAGCATTTT.

J is TRBJ2-5 and V is TRBV27; 8 nucleotides align to TRBD2. CDR3 length: 15 residues. The V segment lost 4 bases and the J segment 1 base; nucleotides outside the gene matches: 5. CDR1 is MNHEY and CDR2 is SMNVEV in the germline V gene (reference sequence). CDR3 bases: TGTGCCAGCAGTTCGGGGGGGGGACTCCAAGAGACCCAGTACTTC. This encodes CASSSGGGLQETQYF.

The V gene is TRBV3-1 (or the pseudogene TRBV3-2), the J gene TRBJ2-2; no clear D gene. The CDR3 is 13 residues long. V was trimmed by 2 bases and J by 2 bases, leaving 3 bases between them. Germline values: CDR1 LGHDT, CDR2 YNNKEL (reference sequence). The CDR3 DNA reads as TGTGCCAGCAGCCAACTCAACACCGGGGAGCTGTTTTTT. Its protein product is CASSQLNTGELFF.